The 5 T cell receptor beta chains listed next were all sequenced from one sample in a study of blood T cell repertoires in COVID-19. Here immunoSEQ multiplex PCR was the method, and the copy in TCRdb shows in-frame clones only, minus some. There are 140,000 to 150,000 clones in the sample; about 85% occur only once, and about 38% lies in the top ten. The sequenced sample was peripheral blood. These receptors were collected from a human donor in a cohort sampled during active COVID-19.

This chain uses TRBV5-1 with TRBJ2-5; 8 nucleotides agree with TRBD2. The CDR3 consists of 16 residues. Losses at the gene ends were 4 bases for V and 5 bases for J; bases not matched to a gene: 13. Germline V CDR1 and CDR2: SGHRS, YFSETQ. The CDR3 DNA reads as TGCGCCAGCAGCCCAACGCCCCCAGCGGGGGCTGAGACCCAGTACTTC. Translating gives CASSPTPPAGAETQYF.

V is TRBV4-3 and J is TRBJ2-3; the match to TRBD2 covers 8 bases. The germline gives CDR1 LGHNA, CDR2 YSLEER. The CDR3 contains 16 residues. J lost 1 base, V lost 1 base, and 4 bases had no gene match. The CDR3 here is CASSQVWRGGTDTQYF. The CDR3 DNA is TGCGCCAGCAGCCAAGTGTGGCGGGGGGGCACAGATACGCAGTATTTT.

This CDR3 is CASSHTGPNQPQHF. DNA for the CDR3: TGTGCCAGCAGCCACACAGGGCCCAATCAGCCCCAGCATTTT. The chain combines TRBV5-6 with TRBJ1-5, with D tentatively TRBD1 (6 bases). Per germline, CDR1 SGHDT and CDR2 YYEEEE. Trimming stripped 4 bases from V and 3 bases from J, with 11 bases between. CDR3 length equals 14 residues.

The chain has TRBV4-2 and TRBJ2-2; tentative D call: TRBD1 (6 bases). The CDR3 runs 14 residues. Germline CDR1 and CDR2: LGHNA and YNFKEQ. Trimming took off 4 bases at V and 3 bases at J, with 9 bases between the two ends. For the CDR3, the DNA is TGTGCCAGCAGCCTAAAGGGGGACACCGGGGAGCTGTTTTTT. Amino acids: CASSLKGDTGELFF.

The chain recombines TRBV27 with TRBJ1-5, with D possibly being TRBD1 (6 bases). The V end was cut by 2 bases, the J end by 5 bases, with 10 bases between. The CDR3 sequence is 14 residues long. Germline V lookup: CDR1 MNHEY, CDR2 SMNVEV (reference sequence). The CDR3 DNA is TGTGCCAGCAGTTTACAGGGGATCGATCAGCCCCAGCATTTT. This gives the protein CASSLQGIDQPQHF.